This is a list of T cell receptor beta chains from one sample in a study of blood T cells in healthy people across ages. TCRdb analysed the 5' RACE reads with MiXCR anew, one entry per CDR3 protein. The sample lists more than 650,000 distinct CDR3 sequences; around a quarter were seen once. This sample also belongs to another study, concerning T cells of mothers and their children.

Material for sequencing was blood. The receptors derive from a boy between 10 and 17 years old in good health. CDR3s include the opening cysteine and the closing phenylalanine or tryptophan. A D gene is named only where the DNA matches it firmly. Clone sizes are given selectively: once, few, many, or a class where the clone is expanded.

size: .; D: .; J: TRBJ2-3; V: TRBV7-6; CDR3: CASSLAPNTDTQYF; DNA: TGTGCCAGCAGCTTAGCCCCGAACACAGATACGCAGTATTTT
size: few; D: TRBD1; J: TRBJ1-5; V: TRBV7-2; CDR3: CASSPQQGADNQPQHF; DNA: TGTGCCAGCAGCCCACAACAGGGGGCGGACAATCAGCCCCAGCATTTT
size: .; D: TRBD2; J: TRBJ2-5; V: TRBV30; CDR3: CAWTLRGGAGETQYF; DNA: TGTGCCTGGACCCTCCGGGGGGGCGCGGGCGAGACCCAGTACTTC
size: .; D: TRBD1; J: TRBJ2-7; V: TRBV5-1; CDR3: CASSLGGTAAYEQYF; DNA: TGCGCCAGCAGCTTGGGGGGGACAGCAGCCTACGAGCAGTACTTC
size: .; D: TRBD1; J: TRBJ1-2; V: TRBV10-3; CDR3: CAISGTYRGRDYGYTF; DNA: TGTGCCATCAGTGGGACTTACAGGGGGCGCGACTATGGCTACACCTTC
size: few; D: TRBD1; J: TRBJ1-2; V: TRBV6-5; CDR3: CASTLDRNYGYTF; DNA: TGTGCCAGCACCCTGGACAGGAACTATGGCTACACCTTC
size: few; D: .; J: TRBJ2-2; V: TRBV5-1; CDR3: CASSLGGRTNTGELLF; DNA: TGCGCCAGCAGCTTGGGGGGACGGACGAACACCGGGGAGCTGCTTTTT
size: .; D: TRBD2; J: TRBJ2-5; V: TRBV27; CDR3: CASSPIAGVGETQYF; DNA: TGTGCCAGCAGCCCAATAGCGGGGGTAGGGGAGACCCAGTACTTC
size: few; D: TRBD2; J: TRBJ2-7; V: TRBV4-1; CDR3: CASSPAGGGPYEQYF; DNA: TGCGCCAGCAGCCCGGCGGGAGGGGGCCCGTACGAGCAGTACTTC
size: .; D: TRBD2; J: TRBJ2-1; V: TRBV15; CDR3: CATSSRGGRSYNEQFF; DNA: TGTGCCACCAGCAGCCGGGGGGGAAGGTCCTACAATGAGCAGTTCTTC
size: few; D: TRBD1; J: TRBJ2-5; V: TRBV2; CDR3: CASIGQGIDQETQYF; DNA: TGTGCCAGCATTGGACAGGGGATAGACCAAGAGACCCAGTACTTC
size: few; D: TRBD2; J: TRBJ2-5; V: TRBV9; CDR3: CASSVEGSGGRETQYF; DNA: TGTGCCAGCAGCGTAGAGGGTAGCGGGGGCCGAGAGACCCAGTACTTC
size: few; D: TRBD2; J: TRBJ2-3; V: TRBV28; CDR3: CASSPIAGGPSTDTQYF; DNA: TGTGCCAGCAGTCCGATAGCGGGGGGCCCTAGCACAGATACGCAGTATTTT
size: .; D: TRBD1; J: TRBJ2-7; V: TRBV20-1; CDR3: CSAQGHRGRGEQYF; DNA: TGCAGTGCCCAAGGACACAGGGGGCGGGGGGAGCAGTACTTC
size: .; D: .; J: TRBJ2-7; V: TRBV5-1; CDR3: CASSLSAASGNEQYF; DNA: TGCGCCAGCAGCCTGTCGGCCGCAAGCGGCAACGAGCAGTACTTC
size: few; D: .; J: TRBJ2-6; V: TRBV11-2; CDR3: CASSLDESQISGANVLTF; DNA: TGTGCCAGCAGCTTAGATGAGTCGCAGATCTCTGGGGCCAACGTCCTGACTTTC
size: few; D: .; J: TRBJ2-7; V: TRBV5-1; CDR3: CASSGTGLYEQYF; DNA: TGCGCCAGCAGTGGCACAGGACTCTACGAGCAGTACTTC
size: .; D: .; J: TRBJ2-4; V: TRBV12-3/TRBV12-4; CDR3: CASSFRRLAKNIQYF; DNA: TGTGCCAGCAGTTTCAGGCGGCTAGCCAAAAACATTCAGTACTTC
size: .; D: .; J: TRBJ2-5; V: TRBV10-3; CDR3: CAISESVVLRPQETQYF; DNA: TGTGCCATCAGTGAGTCGGTAGTCCTCCGTCCCCAAGAGACCCAGTACTTC
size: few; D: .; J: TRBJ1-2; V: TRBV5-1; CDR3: CASSSIASGTVYGYTF; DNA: TGCGCCAGCAGTTCCATCGCCTCCGGGACGGTCTATGGCTACACCTTC
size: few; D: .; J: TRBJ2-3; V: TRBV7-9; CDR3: CASSPRVIKVTDTQYF; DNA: TGTGCCAGCAGCCCGAGGGTTATAAAGGTTACAGATACGCAGTATTTT
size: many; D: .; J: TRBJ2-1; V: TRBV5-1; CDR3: CASSLVQSSYNEQFF; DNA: TGTGCCAGCAGCTTAGTGCAGAGCTCCTACAATGAGCAGTTCTTC